The 28 T cell receptor beta chains below come from one sample, sequenced in a study of response to subunit inactivated influenza vaccine. One entry per CDR3 protein results from TCRdb running MiXCR on the RT-PCR reads. The profile covers about 520,000 distinct CDR3 sequences, with 25% appearing a single time and approximately 2% taken by the ten largest. The sample in question was CD4+ T cells sorted from PBMCs, obtained roughly 5 days after vaccination. The receptor set was obtained from a man between 50 and 59 years old who received an inactivated influenza vaccine.

This clonotype showed up many times. The V call is TRBV5-1, the J call TRBJ2-7, with a possible D match to TRBD1 (6 bases). Germline lookup yields CDR1 SGHRS and CDR2 YFSETQ. The CDR3 is 12 residues long. V was cut by 2 bases and J by 5 bases, with 8 bases left in between. CDR3 region: CASSFRGDEQYF. In DNA, the CDR3 is TGCGCCAGCAGCTTCAGGGGAGACGAGCAGTACTTC.

This chain links TRBV6-2 or TRBV6-3 with TRBJ1-5, with TRBD1 matching over 7 bases. This CDR3 contains 18 residues. With 0 bases clipped from V and 4 bases from J, the junction kept 12 bases outside the gene matches. The germline V gene has CDR1 MNHEY and CDR2 SVGEGT. The CDR3 DNA reads TGTGCCAGCAGTTACTCGAAGGAAGAACAGGGGTTGAATCAGCCCCAGCATTTT. Protein product: CASSYSKEEQGLNQPQHF.

V gene TRBV11-3 combines with J gene TRBJ1-1; D unclear. The CDR3 length is 15 residues. Germline V gene lookup returns CDR1 SGHNT and CDR2 YENEEA. The V end lost 3 bases, the J end lost 1 base, and 12 bases lay between the germline ends. The CDR3 DNA sequence: TGTGCCAGCAGCTTCCCTAAAGTCGAGAACACTGAAGCTTTCTTT. It yields the protein CASSFPKVENTEAFF.

This chain links TRBV20-1 with TRBJ2-7; perhaps TRBD1 as D (5 bases). The CDR3 length is 12 residues. The germline V gene has CDR1 DFQATT and CDR2 SNEGSKA (reference sequence). The V end lost 6 bases, the J end lost 5 bases, and 14 bases lay between the germline ends. DNA for the CDR3: TGCAGTGCCATCCGGCAGGGCAACGAGCAGTACTTC. Its translation: CSAIRQGNEQYF.

This clonotype was counted at least ten times. CDR3 in amino acids: CATSKTDSKTQYF. In DNA, the CDR3 is TGTGCCACCTCGAAGACAGACAGCAAGACCCAGTACTTC. The chain combines TRBV24-1 with TRBJ2-5, with TRBD1 as a possible D gene (5 bases). This CDR3 region has 13 residues. From germline, CDR1 is KGHDR and CDR2 SFDVKD. V gave up 9 bases and J gave up 6 bases, with 16 bases separating them.

This clonotype was seen a few times. The chain carries TRBV3-1 and TRBJ1-1, with 7 positions matching TRBD1. Germline CDR1 LGHDT, CDR2 YNNKEL (reference sequence). Germline trimming cut 3 bases from V and 3 bases from J; bases unmatched to any gene: 4. The CDR3 length is 14 residues. The CDR3 nucleotides are TGTGCCAGCAGCCATATTCAGGGGGACACTGAAGCTTTCTTT. Amino acid sequence: CASSHIQGDTEAFF.

Only one count was recorded for this clonotype. The chain uses TRBV20-1 and TRBJ1-2; D not certain. There are 15 residues in the CDR3. V lost 0 bases and J 7 bases, leaving 18 bases between the germline ends. Germline V lookup: CDR1 DFQATT, CDR2 SNEGSKA (reference sequence). CDR3 residues: CSARDQAGGFIGYTF. CDR3 sequence (DNA): TGCAGTGCTAGAGATCAGGCAGGAGGGTTTATTGGCTACACCTTC.

V usage is TRBV12-3 or TRBV12-4 and J usage is TRBJ1-1; TRBD1 agrees at 7 bases. CDR3 length: 14 residues. The trim removed 6 bases at V and 2 bases at J, leaving 6 bases unmatched. CDR3 loop: CASRPRQGNTEAFF. CDR3 DNA: TGTGCCAGCAGGCCTCGACAGGGTAACACTGAAGCTTTCTTT.

This clonotype turned up a few times. The V and J genes are TRBV12-3 or TRBV12-4 and TRBJ2-5; 7 bases map to TRBD2. The trim removed 4 bases at V and 2 bases at J, leaving 4 bases unmatched. The CDR3 spans 14 residues. The DNA of the CDR3 is TGTGCCAGCAGTTACGGGGAGGGGCAAGAGACCCAGTACTTC. It encodes CASSYGEGQETQYF.

This chain connects TRBV5-8 to TRBJ1-5; the match to TRBD1 covers 8 bases. J gave up 4 bases and V 5 bases, and 14 bases lay outside the gene matches. The CDR3 is made up of 17 amino acids. Germline assignment: CDR1 SGHTS and CDR2 YDEGEE. The CDR3 sequence: CASRRFWTGKENQPQHF. CDR3 nucleotide sequence: TGTGCCAGCAGACGCTTTTGGACAGGGAAAGAAAATCAGCCCCAGCATTTT.

The gene calls are TRBV20-1 and TRBJ1-6; maybe TRBD1 (5 bases). Germline V gene lookup returns CDR1 DFQATT and CDR2 SNEGSKA (reference sequence). V was trimmed by 4 bases and J by 5 bases, leaving 9 bases between them. CDR3 size: 13 residues. CDR3 nucleotide sequence: TGCAGTGCTACCGGGACGAATAATTCACCCCTCCACTTT. Amino acid sequence: CSATGTNNSPLHF.

The J gene is TRBJ2-3, the V gene TRBV15, with 9 nucleotides matching TRBD1. From germline, CDR1 is LNHNV and CDR2 YYDKDF (reference sequence). With V trimmed by 7 bases and J by 5 bases, 7 bases remained unmatched. This CDR3 is 14 amino acids long. The DNA for the CDR3 is TGTGCCACCAATGCGGACAGGGGCGTAGATACGCAGTATTTT. Its protein product is CATNADRGVDTQYF.

The V and J genes are TRBV7-2 and TRBJ2-1; TRBD1 aligns across 10 bases. The CDR3 is 15 residues long. V lost 4 bases and J lost 7; bases outside the gene matches: 7. The germline V gene encodes CDR1 SGHTA and CDR2 FQGNSA. The CDR3: CASSSSGQGRNEQFF. CDR3 sequence (DNA): TGTGCCAGCAGCTCCTCGGGACAGGGGAGGAATGAGCAGTTCTTC.

This clonotype has a single count. The chain has TRBV3-1 and TRBJ1-2; D not certain. CDR1 and CDR2 from the germline V gene are LGHDT and YNNKEL (reference sequence). V shed 1 base and J shed 3 bases, with 15 bases lying between them. This CDR3 is built from 16 residues. For the CDR3, the DNA is TGTGCCAGCAGCCAAGCGAGCAGAGAACCCTACTATGGCTACACCTTC. Translation: CASSQASREPYYGYTF. Combining the CDR3 with reference TRBV3-1 and TRBJ1-2 gives the whole variable domain DTAVSQTPKYLVTQMGNDKSIKCEQNLGHDTMYWYKQDSKKFLKIMFSYNNKELIINETVPNRFSPKSPDKAHLNLHINSLELGDSAVYFCASSQASREPYYGYTFGSGTRLTVV.

J is TRBJ2-7 and V is TRBV9; 8 positions agree with TRBD1. The CDR3 extends over 14 amino acids. CDR1 and CDR2 (germline): SGDLS, YYNGEE. V dropped 2 bases and J dropped 3; count of bases not matched to a gene: 4. CDR3: CASSVGQGFYEQYF. CDR3 bases: TGTGCCAGCAGCGTCGGACAGGGTTTCTACGAGCAGTACTTC.

The V call is TRBV7-9, the J call TRBJ2-3; the D call may be TRBD1 or TRBD2 (5 bases each). Per the germline V gene, CDR1 is SEHNR and CDR2 is FQNEAQ (reference sequence). This CDR3 has 16 residues. With 1 base removed from V and 1 base from J, the gap between germline ends came to 12 bases. The CDR3: CASSLGGVRGTDTQYF. DNA of the CDR3: TGTGCCAGCAGCTTAGGGGGAGTCAGGGGCACAGATACGCAGTATTTT.

This clonotype turned up a few times. The chain uses TRBV10-3 and TRBJ1-6, with D tentatively TRBD1 (6 bases). Germline CDR1 reads ENHRY; CDR2 reads SYGVKD. The CDR3 extends over 18 amino acids. V was pared by 0 bases and J by 4 bases, with 16 bases between. CDR3 in DNA: TGTGCCATCAGTGAGTCGGACAAGTGGGGACATTATAATTCACCCCTCCACTTT. It translates to CAISESDKWGHYNSPLHF.

The genes are TRBV7-2 and TRBJ1-2, with D unresolved. The V end lost 1 base, the J end lost 8 bases, and 14 bases lay between the germline ends. Germline CDR1 SGHTA, CDR2 FQGNSA. The CDR3 is 14 residues long. The CDR3 nucleotides are TGTGCCAGCAGCTTAGTGTGGTCGGTCACAGGCTACACCTTC. Residues: CASSLVWSVTGYTF.

V usage is TRBV29-1 and J usage is TRBJ2-2; D may be TRBD1 (5 bases). CDR1 is SQVTM and CDR2 is ANQGSEA in the germline V gene. The CDR3 length is 14 residues. Trimming took off 7 bases at V and 1 base at J, with 13 bases between the two ends. The CDR3 protein is CSARGHLNTGELFF. The CDR3 region has the DNA TGCAGCGCCAGAGGACACTTGAACACCGGGGAGCTGTTTTTT.

This clonotype was recorded a few times. The chain carries TRBV6-1 and TRBJ2-1; 9 positions agree with TRBD2. The V gene's germline CDR1 is MNHNS and CDR2 SASEGT. The CDR3 consists of 14 residues. The V gene end was trimmed by 7 bases and the J gene end by 6 bases; junction bases not matched to a gene: 7. The CDR3 coding sequence is TGTGCCAGCATGGGCGGGAGGGCCATCAATGAGCAGTTCTTC. Amino acid sequence: CASMGGRAINEQFF.

The chain combines TRBV28 with TRBJ2-3; D may be TRBD2 (5 bases). Trimming took 5 bases from V and 10 from J, leaving 13 bases between them. The CDR3 has 12 residues. Germline CDR1 and CDR2: MDHEN and SYDVKM. The CDR3 nucleotides read TGTGCCAGCAGTACCCTTGCGGGTTCGCAGTATTTT. Protein sequence: CASSTLAGSQYF.

The chain couples TRBV27 to TRBJ1-2; possible D gene TRBD1, 5 bases. CDR1 and CDR2 (germline): MNHEY, SMNVEV (reference sequence). The CDR3 runs 12 residues. Trimming pared 5 bases from V and 3 bases from J, leaving 7 bases between. CDR3 sequence reads: CASSRGDYGYTF. CDR3 nucleotides: TGTGCCAGCAGTAGAGGGGACTATGGCTACACCTTC.

This chain links TRBV10-3 with TRBJ1-1; 7 nucleotides match TRBD1. Looked up from germline, CDR1 is ENHRY and CDR2 is SYGVKD. With 7 bases clipped from V and 1 base from J, the junction kept 3 bases outside the gene matches. The CDR3 is 13 amino acids. CDR3 nucleotides: TGTGCCATCACGGACAGGCCGAACACTGAAGCTTTCTTT. Translated: CAITDRPNTEAFF.

The V and J genes are TRBV3-1 and TRBJ2-7; tentative D call: TRBD1 (5 bases). The CDR3 contains 15 residues. The V end was cut by 6 bases, the J end by 5 bases, with 20 bases between. CDR1 is LGHDT and CDR2 is YNNKEL in the germline V gene (reference sequence). The CDR3 sequence: CASRGGTGPFNEQYF. Written as DNA, the CDR3 is TGTGCCAGCAGAGGCGGAACAGGACCCTTCAACGAGCAGTACTTC.

This clonotype was seen more than once but under ten times. The J gene is TRBJ2-1, the V gene TRBV7-2, with 9 bases identical to TRBD1. V was pared by 2 bases and J by 4 bases, with 6 bases of the junction left unmatched. This CDR3 comprises 16 residues. Germline V lookup: CDR1 SGHTA, CDR2 FQGNSA. The CDR3 region has the DNA TGTGCCAGCAGCTTATGGGTAGGACAGGGGTACAATGAGCAGTTCTTC. It specifies CASSLWVGQGYNEQFF.

This sequence joins TRBV20-1 and TRBJ1-4; the D gene is possibly TRBD1 (6 bases). CDR1 DFQATT and CDR2 SNEGSKA come from the germline V gene (reference sequence). V lost 0 bases, J lost 8 bases, and 13 bases lay in between. The CDR3 is 14 residues long. The CDR3: CSAREPGVGEKLFF. The CDR3 nucleotides are TGCAGTGCTAGAGAACCAGGGGTTGGAGAAAAACTGTTTTTT.

The V gene is TRBV5-1, the J gene TRBJ2-3, with D unclear. The CDR3 runs to 13 residues. Germline V gives CDR1 SGHRS, CDR2 YFSETQ. The V and J ends lost 3 bases and 6 bases respectively, with 11 bases between them. Written as DNA, the CDR3 is TGCGCCAGCAGCTCGTCGAGTGCGGATACGCAGTATTTT. Protein sequence: CASSSSSADTQYF.

The rearrangement links TRBV29-1 to TRBJ2-5, with D possibly called TRBD1 or TRBD2 (5 bases each). CDR1 and CDR2 from the germline V gene are SQVTM and ANQGSEA. Trimming took off 7 bases at V and 5 bases at J, with 17 bases between the two ends. CDR3 length equals 13 residues. The CDR3 region has the DNA TGCAGCGCCGACATCCGGGGCGGGGAGACCCAGTACTTC. It encodes CSADIRGGETQYF.